Listed here are 18 T cell receptor beta chains from one sample, sequenced in a study of regulatory T cells in long-lasting Graves disease. The sample's time point: newly diagnosed GD, antithyroid drugs for less than 3 months. The authors made the TCR library using RNA they extracted from PBMCs. Sequencing libraries for TCR beta were prepared with iRepertoire HTBI primers and Arm-PCR of CDR3 regions. One entry per CDR3 protein, called by TCRdb with MiXCR from the multiplex PCR reads. This table has 300,000 to 400,000 distinct CDR3 sequences, 16% appearing once. In addition, the sample was reused for a study of T cells in Graves' hyperthyroidism and ophthalmopathy.

The starting material was peripheral blood mononuclear cells (PBMCs), obtained at new diagnosis, from a patient treated with antithyroid drugs. The receptor set was obtained from a middle-aged man with Graves disease.

This clonotype was picked up many times. V and J are TRBV14 and TRBJ2-5; weak D call: TRBD1 (5 bases). The CDR3 loop spans 14 amino acids. V lost 0 bases and J 4 bases, leaving 9 bases between the germline ends. Germline CDR1 SGHDN, CDR2 FVKESK. CDR3 residues: CASSQEDMGETQYF. Here the CDR3 DNA reads TGTGCCAGCAGCCAAGAGGACATGGGAGAGACCCAGTACTTC.

Of note for this clonotype: A read error likely explains this, since a far larger clone differs by one base. The rearrangement uses TRBV11-1 and TRBJ2-1, with TRBD1 as a possible D gene (6 bases). Trimming took 7 bases from V and 8 from J, leaving 18 bases between them. The CDR3 has 14 amino acids. Germline values: CDR1 SGHAT, CDR2 FQDESV (reference sequence). For the CDR3, the DNA is TGTGCCAGCACCCAGGGTGGACAGCGCGATGAGCAGTTCTTC. This codes for CASTQGGQRDEQFF.

Only a few counts were recorded for this clonotype. The V and J genes are TRBV27 and TRBJ2-7, with 7 bases lining up with TRBD1. This CDR3 has 13 residues. The germline V gene has CDR1 MNHEY and CDR2 SMNVEV (reference sequence). V trimming: 6 bases; J trimming: 5 bases; junction bases outside the gene matches: 7. This chain's CDR3 is CASRTVTGDEQYF. DNA for the CDR3: TGTGCCAGCAGAACCGTAACAGGGGACGAGCAGTACTTC.

As regards this clonotype: This likely reflects a read error, since a far larger clone is one base away. V and J are TRBV18 and TRBJ2-1; a weak D match, TRBD2 (5 bases). The end of the DNA fits TRBJ2-5 better, so the J call may be wrong. Germline V CDR1 and CDR2: KGHSH, LQKENI. The CDR3 length is 13 residues. CDR3 DNA: TGTGCCAGCTCACGGGGAGCGCAAGGGACCCAGTACTTC. It is translated as CASSRGAQGTQYF.

This clonotype occurred many times. The chain employs TRBV12-3 or TRBV12-4 and TRBJ1-5; D is unresolved. There are 14 residues in the CDR3. The V and J ends lost 6 bases and 1 base respectively, with 10 bases between them. CDR3 loop: CASSLTRSNQPQHF. CDR3 DNA: TGTGCCAGCAGCCTCACCCGGAGCAATCAGCCCCAGCATTTT.

On this clonotype: One junction end disagrees with the germline gene, perhaps due to a read error. The chain joins TRBV11-3 to TRBJ2-1; 10 bases match TRBD1. The J call is uncertain, as TRBJ2-5 better fits the DNA end. The CDR3 runs 16 residues. Germline assignment: CDR1 SGHNT and CDR2 YENEEA. In DNA form, the CDR3 reads TGTGCCAGCAGCTTAGTTGGGACAGGGGACCAGGAGACCCAGTACTTC. This codes for CASSLVGTGDQETQYF.

This clonotype was recorded at least ten times. The rearrangement uses TRBV3-1 and TRBJ2-1; D possibly uses TRBD1 or TRBD2 (6 bases each). Deletions cut 8 bases from V and 6 bases from J, with 20 bases between. The CDR3 consists of 15 residues. Germline CDR1 LGHDT, CDR2 YNNKEL (reference sequence). CDR3 DNA: TGTGCCAGCCGCCCTCGGGGGCAGGGAGGCAATGAGCAGTTCTTC. Its translation: CASRPRGQGGNEQFF.

This clonotype was picked up many times. The J gene is TRBJ2-5, the V gene TRBV9, with D possibly matching TRBD2 (6 bases). Between the trimmed V and J ends, which lost 3 bases and 3 bases, there was a span of 15 bases. The length of the CDR3 is 15 residues. Germline V gives CDR1 SGDLS, CDR2 YYNGEE. CDR3 sequence reads: CASSGGAGGKETQYF. The CDR3 DNA reads as TGTGCCAGCAGCGGAGGGGCTGGAGGGAAAGAGACCCAGTACTTC.

Note on this clonotype: A single base is all that separates this from a far larger clone, so a read error is likely. The chain is built from TRBV7-2 and TRBJ2-1; 11 nucleotides agree with TRBD1. This CDR3 spans 16 amino acids. Losses at the gene ends were 5 bases for V and 13 bases for J; bases not matched to a gene: 16. Germline assignment: CDR1 SGHTA and CDR2 FQGNSA. The CDR3, as DNA: TGTGCCAGCAGCCCGTCCGGACAGGGGGCGTGGGAGACCCAGTTCTTC. Its translation is CASSPSGQGAWETQFF.

The table lists this clonotype with a few counts. V usage is TRBV18 and J usage is TRBJ2-7; weak D call: TRBD1 (5 bases). Trimming took off 0 bases at V and 3 bases at J, with 6 bases between the two ends. The length of the CDR3 is 13 residues. Germline loops: CDR1 KGHSH, CDR2 LQKENI. The DNA of the CDR3 is TGTGCCAGCTCACCACCGCAGGGCTACGAGCAGTACTTC. Protein: CASSPPQGYEQYF.

In regard to this clonotype: Given the absence of the conserved phenylalanine or tryptophan at the CDR3 end, a read error is likely. The chain links TRBV28 to TRBJ2-7; 7 nucleotides agree with TRBD2. The V gene end was trimmed by 6 bases and the J gene end by 3 bases; junction bases not matched to a gene: 5. Germline CDR1 is MDHEN and CDR2 is SYDVKM. The CDR3 consists of 13 residues. CDR3 nucleotide sequence: TGTGCCAGCAGAACTGGGGGGGGCTACGAGCAGTACCTC. It translates to CASRTGGGYEQYL.

This clonotype was seen once. This sequence joins TRBV4-3 and TRBJ2-2; D might be TRBD1 or TRBD2, each matching 5 bases. The ends were cut back, 8 bases at V and 5 bases at J, with 18 bases in the middle. The CDR3 is made up of 15 amino acids. CDR1 is LGHNA and CDR2 is YSLEER in the germline V gene. DNA of the CDR3: TGCGCCAGCGGGAGAGATATCAGGGAAACCGGGGAGCTGTTTTTT. This translates into CASGRDIRETGELFF.

Details on this clonotype: Given a far larger clone just one base away, this is likely a sequencing read error. This chain uses TRBV7-9 with TRBJ2-5; 10 nucleotides line up with TRBD2. The CDR3 covers 16 residues. V was pared by 6 bases and J by 11 bases, with 18 bases of the junction left unmatched. Germline-derived CDR1 and CDR2 are SEHNR and FQNEAQ (reference sequence). CDR3 region: CASSRRSGGAYNEQYF. The CDR3 DNA reads TGTGCCAGCAGTCGCAGGAGCGGGGGGGCCTACAATGAGCAGTACTTC. The whole variable domain, filled in from reference TRBV7-9 and TRBJ2-5, reads DTGVSQNPRHKITKRGQNVTFRCDPISEHNRLYWYRQTLGQGPEFLTYFQNEAQLEKSRLLSDRFSAERPKGSFSTLEIQRTEQGDSAMYLCASSRRSGGAYNEQYFGPGTRLLVL.

Many counts were recorded for this clonotype. The rearrangement uses TRBV11-1 and TRBJ2-1; D ambiguous. The V end was cut by 5 bases, the J end by 7 bases, with 9 bases between. Germline CDR1 and CDR2: SGHAT and FQDESV (reference sequence). CDR3 length equals 12 residues. The CDR3 DNA reads as TGTGCCAGCAGCCCCACTGGAAATGAGCAGTTCTTC. Its protein is CASSPTGNEQFF.

The chain links TRBV24-1 to TRBJ2-1, with 8 bases fitting TRBD2. The end of the DNA aligns better with TRBJ2-5, so the J call may be wrong. Germline CDR1 and CDR2: KGHDR and SFDVKD. The CDR3 sequence is 16 residues long. The CDR3 sequence: CATSDLRAGGRATQYF. For the CDR3, the DNA is TGTGCCACCAGTGATTTGCGGGCGGGGGGCCGAGCGACCCAGTACTTC.

In the case of this clonotype: A clone one base away is much larger, so this may be a read error. The chain has TRBV6-2 or TRBV6-3 and TRBJ2-7; TRBD1 aligns across 11 bases. CDR3 size: 15 residues. The ends lost 4 bases at V and 5 bases at J; junction bases unmatched: 7. The germline CDR1 and CDR2 sequences are MNHEY and SVGEGT. The DNA for the CDR3 is TGTGCCAGCAGTTCCCGGGACAGGGGGAACCACGAGCAGTACTTC. It specifies CASSSRDRGNHEQYF.

The sample holds a few counts of this clonotype. The chain couples TRBV6-5 to TRBJ1-3, with no clear D. CDR3 length: 15 amino acids. V lost 2 bases to trimming and J lost 1 base, with 9 bases between them. Looked up from germline, CDR1 is MNHEY and CDR2 is SVGAGI. The CDR3 region is CASSYGSSSGNTIYF. CDR3 sequence (DNA): TGTGCCAGCAGTTACGGGTCTAGTTCTGGAAACACCATATATTTT.

A remark on this clonotype: This likely traces to a read error, being one base from a far larger clone. This chain connects TRBV7-2 to TRBJ2-1; D gene unclear. Trimming removed 5 bases from V and 6 bases from J, with 20 bases in between. Germline lookup yields CDR1 SGHTA and CDR2 FQGNSA. The CDR3 is 16 amino acids. The CDR3 DNA sequence: TGTGCCAGCAGCCAAGATCCGCGCGTACGCTGCAATGAGCAGTTCTTC. It specifies CASSQDPRVRCNEQFF. The full variable domain, completed using reference TRBV7-2 and TRBJ2-1, is GAGVSQSPSNKVTEKGKDVELRCDPISGHTALYWYRQSLGQGLEFLIYFQGNSAPDKSGLPSDRFSAERTGGSVSTLTIQRTQQEDSAVYLCASSQDPRVRCNEQFFGPGTRLTVL.